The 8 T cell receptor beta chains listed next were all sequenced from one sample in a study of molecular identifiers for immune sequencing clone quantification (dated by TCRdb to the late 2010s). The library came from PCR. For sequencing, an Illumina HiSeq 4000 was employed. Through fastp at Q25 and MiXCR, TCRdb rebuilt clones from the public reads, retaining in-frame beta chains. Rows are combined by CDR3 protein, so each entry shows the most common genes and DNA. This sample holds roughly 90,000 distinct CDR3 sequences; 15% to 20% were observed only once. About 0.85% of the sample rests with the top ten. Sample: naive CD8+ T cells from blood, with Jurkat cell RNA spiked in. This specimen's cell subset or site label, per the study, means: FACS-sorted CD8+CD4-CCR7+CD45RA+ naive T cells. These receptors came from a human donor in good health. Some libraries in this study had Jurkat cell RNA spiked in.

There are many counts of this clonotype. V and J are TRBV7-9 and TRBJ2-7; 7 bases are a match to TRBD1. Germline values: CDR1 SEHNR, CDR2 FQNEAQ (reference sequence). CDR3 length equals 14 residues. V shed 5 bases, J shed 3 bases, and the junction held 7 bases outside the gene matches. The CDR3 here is CASSPPDRYYEQYF. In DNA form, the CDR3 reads TGTGCCAGCAGCCCTCCGGACAGGTACTACGAGCAGTACTTC.

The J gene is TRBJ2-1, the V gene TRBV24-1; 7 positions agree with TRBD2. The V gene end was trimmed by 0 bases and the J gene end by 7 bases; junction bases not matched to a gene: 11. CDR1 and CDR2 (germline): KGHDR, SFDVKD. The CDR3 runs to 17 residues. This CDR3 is CATSDLWAREGGNEQFF. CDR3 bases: TGTGCCACCAGTGATTTGTGGGCCAGGGAGGGCGGGAATGAGCAGTTCTTC.

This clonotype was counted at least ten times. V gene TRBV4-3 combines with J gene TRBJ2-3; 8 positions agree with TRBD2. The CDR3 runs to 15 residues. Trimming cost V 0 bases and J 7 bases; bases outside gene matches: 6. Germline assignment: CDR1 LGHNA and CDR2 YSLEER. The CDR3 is CASSQERAGVYTQYF. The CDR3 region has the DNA TGCGCCAGCAGCCAAGAACGAGCGGGGGTATATACGCAGTATTTT.

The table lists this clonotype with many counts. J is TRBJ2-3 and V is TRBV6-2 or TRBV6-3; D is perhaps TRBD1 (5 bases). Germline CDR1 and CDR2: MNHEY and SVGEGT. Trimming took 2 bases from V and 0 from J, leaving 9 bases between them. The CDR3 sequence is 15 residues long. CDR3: CASSYLAGSTDTQYF. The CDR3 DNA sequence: TGTGCCAGCAGTTACCTGGCAGGGAGCACAGATACGCAGTATTTT.

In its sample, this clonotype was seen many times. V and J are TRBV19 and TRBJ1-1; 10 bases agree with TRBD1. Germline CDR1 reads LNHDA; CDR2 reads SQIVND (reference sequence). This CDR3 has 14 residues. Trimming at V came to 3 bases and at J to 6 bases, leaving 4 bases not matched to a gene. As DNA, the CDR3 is TGTGCCAGTAGTATGACAGGGGGCGCGTCTGAAGCTTTCTTT. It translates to CASSMTGGASEAFF.

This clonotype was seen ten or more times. The CDR3 nucleotides are TGTGCCATCAGTGAGGGGGTTGGGAATTCACCCCTCCACTTT. Its protein product is CAISEGVGNSPLHF. The V gene is TRBV10-3, the J gene TRBJ1-6; no definite D call. The germline CDR1 and CDR2 sequences are ENHRY and SYGVKD. The CDR3 has 14 residues. Trimming left V 2 bases short and J 7 bases short, with 9 bases between.

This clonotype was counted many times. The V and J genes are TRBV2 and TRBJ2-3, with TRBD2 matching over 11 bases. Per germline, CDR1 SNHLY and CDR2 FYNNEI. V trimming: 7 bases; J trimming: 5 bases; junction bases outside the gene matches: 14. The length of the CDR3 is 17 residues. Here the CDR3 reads CASTELPSGGPGDTQYF. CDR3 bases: TGTGCCAGCACAGAACTTCCTAGCGGGGGGCCTGGAGATACGCAGTATTTT. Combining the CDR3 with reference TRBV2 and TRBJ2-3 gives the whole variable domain EPEVTQTPSHQVTQMGQEVILRCVPISNHLYFYWYRQILGQKVEFLVSFYNNEISEKSEIFDDQFSVERPDGSNFTLKIRSTKLEDSAMYFCASTELPSGGPGDTQYFGPGTRLTVL.

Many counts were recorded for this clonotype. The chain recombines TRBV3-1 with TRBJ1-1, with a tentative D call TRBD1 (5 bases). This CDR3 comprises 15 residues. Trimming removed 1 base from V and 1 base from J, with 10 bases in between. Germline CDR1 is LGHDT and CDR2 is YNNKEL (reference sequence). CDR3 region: CASSQGSGANTEAFF. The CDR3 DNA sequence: TGTGCCAGCAGCCAAGGCAGCGGGGCGAACACTGAAGCTTTCTTT.